This is a list of T cell receptor beta chains from one sample in a study of blood T cells in healthy people across ages. MiXCR, applied by TCRdb to the 5' RACE reads, yields one record per CDR3 protein. The top ten hold 15% to 20% of the sample, which has 800,000 or so distinct CDR3 sequences, about half seen once. The sample comprised blood. These receptors all stem from an elderly man in good health. CDR3s include the opening cysteine and the closing phenylalanine or tryptophan. D genes are given only for firm matches. A clone size is listed for some rows: how often the clone was seen (once, few, many), or a class if it is expanded.

NA	TRBJ2-7	13	NA	TRBV18	CASSPYSAYEQYF	TGTGCCAGCTCACCATATTCGGCCTACGAGCAGTACTTC
NA	TRBJ2-7	16	TRBD2	TRBV7-3	CASSLNSGSNGNEQYF	TGTGCCAGCAGCTTAAATAGCGGGAGTAACGGCAATGAGCAGTACTTC
once	TRBJ1-6	16	NA	TRBV9	CASSHKTGQHNSPLHF	TGTGCCAGCAGCCACAAGACAGGCCAACATAATTCACCCCTCCACTTT
few	TRBJ2-7	16	TRBD2	TRBV7-2	CASSLSSVAGLDEQYF	TGTGCCAGCAGCTTAAGTTCCGTAGCGGGTCTCGACGAGCAGTACTTC
NA	TRBJ2-7	14	NA	TRBV27	CASRKPGQSYEQYF	TGTGCCAGCAGGAAGCCGGGACAATCCTACGAGCAGTACTTC
NA	TRBJ2-1	16	NA	TRBV4-2	CASSQDLDASLNEQFF	TGTGCCAGCAGCCAAGATCTGGACGCCTCCTTAAATGAGCAGTTCTTC
NA	TRBJ2-7	17	NA	TRBV30	CAWSDPRTGGNSYEQYF	TGTGCCTGGAGTGACCCTCGGACTGGCGGGAACTCCTACGAGCAGTACTTC
NA	TRBJ1-2	13	NA	TRBV29-1	CSWRTGGSGGYTF	TGCAGCTGGAGGACGGGGGGGAGTGGCGGCTACACCTTC
few	TRBJ2-5	15	TRBD2	TRBV15	CATSRRGGPQETQYF	TGTGCCACCAGCCGCCGGGGAGGGCCACAAGAGACCCAGTACTTC
NA	TRBJ1-2	13	NA	TRBV7-3	CASSLRAGYGYTF	TGTGCCAGCAGCTTACGCGCGGGCTATGGCTACACCTTC
NA	TRBJ2-6	18	NA	TRBV28	CASSLYPTTDSGANVLTF	TGTGCCAGCAGTTTATACCCTACAACAGACTCTGGGGCCAACGTCCTGACTTTC
once	TRBJ1-5	17	TRBD1	TRBV6-6	CASRPTGTGPFGKPQHF	TGTGCCAGCAGACCCACCGGGACAGGGCCCTTCGGGAAGCCCCAGCATTTT
NA	TRBJ2-7	16	TRBD2	TRBV7-6	CASSLGGTRGTNEQYF	TGTGCCAGCAGCTTAGGCGGGACTAGGGGGACAAATGAGCAGTACTTC
NA	TRBJ2-1	15	NA	TRBV15	CATSRGGGLVDEQFF	TGTGCCACCAGCAGAGGCGGTGGCCTGGTAGATGAGCAGTTCTTC
NA	TRBJ2-3	16	TRBD1	TRBV11-2	CSSSLDLGQGADTQYF	TGTTCCAGCAGCTTAGACCTGGGACAGGGGGCGGATACGCAGTATTTT
NA	TRBJ2-1	15	TRBD2	TRBV10-3	CAIKTGRGLGDEQFF	TGTGCCATCAAAACCGGGAGGGGACTAGGCGATGAGCAGTTCTTC
few	TRBJ2-3	16	NA	TRBV20-1	CSARDFRTASTDTQYF	TGCAGTGCTAGAGATTTTAGGACAGCTAGCACAGATACGCAGTATTTT
few	TRBJ2-3	17	TRBD2	TRBV10-3	CAISGDPGTSNTDTQYF	TGTGCCATCAGCGGGGATCCCGGGACTAGCAACACAGATACGCAGTATTTT
NA	TRBJ2-3	13	NA	TRBV9	CASSVAGEDTQYF	TGTGCCAGCAGCGTAGCGGGAGAGGATACGCAGTATTTT
few	TRBJ2-1	14	NA	TRBV20-1	CSASGQNSYNEQFF	TGCAGTGCGTCGGGACAAAATTCCTACAATGAGCAGTTCTTC
few	TRBJ2-1	15	TRBD2	TRBV11-2	CASSSRSGEGNEQFF	TGTGCCAGCAGCTCACGTAGCGGGGAGGGCAATGAGCAGTTCTTC
many	TRBJ1-2	11	NA	TRBV2	CASSREGGYTF	TGTGCCAGCAGCAGGGAAGGGGGCTACACCTTC
NA	TRBJ2-1	13	TRBD2	TRBV10-3	CAIAGTSRNEQFF	TGTGCCATCGCCGGGACTAGCAGGAATGAGCAGTTCTTC
NA	TRBJ2-3	15	NA	TRBV25-1	CASSSLQAVTDTQYF	TGTGCCAGCAGTAGTTTGCAAGCGGTCACAGATACGCAGTATTTT
NA	TRBJ2-1	12	NA	TRBV29-1	CSATESGREQFF	TGCAGCGCCACGGAGTCGGGTCGAGAGCAGTTCTTC
NA	TRBJ1-2	12	NA	TRBV30	CAWSEQRYGYTF	TGTGCCTGGAGTGAACAGAGATATGGCTACACCTTC
few	TRBJ2-7	13	TRBD2	TRBV20-1	CSAGGLAGGEQYF	TGCAGTGCTGGGGGACTAGCGGGAGGCGAGCAGTACTTC
NA	TRBJ2-3	16	NA	TRBV5-1	CASSLPLGDFTDTQYF	TGCGCCAGCAGCTTGCCTCTGGGGGATTTTACAGATACGCAGTATTTT
NA	TRBJ2-3	14	TRBD2	TRBV29-1	CSVDGAGRPDTQYF	TGCAGCGTTGATGGAGCGGGGCGGCCAGATACGCAGTATTTT
NA	TRBJ2-2	14	NA	TRBV15	CATSHREGTGELFF	TGTGCCACTAGTCACAGGGAGGGGACCGGGGAGCTGTTTTTT
NA	TRBJ2-3	13	NA	TRBV28	CASSWVLPDTQYF	TGTGCCAGCAGTTGGGTCCTCCCGGATACGCAGTATTTT
once	TRBJ2-1	15	TRBD2	TRBV7-3	CASSETSGEYNEQFF	TGTGCCAGCAGCGAGACTAGCGGGGAGTACAATGAGCAGTTCTTC
NA	TRBJ2-3	13	TRBD1	TRBV29-1	CSVMGQTADTQYF	TGCAGCGTGATGGGACAGACCGCAGATACGCAGTATTTT
many	TRBJ1-2	11	NA	TRBV28	CASAGDYGYTF	TGTGCCAGCGCAGGGGACTATGGCTACACCTTC
many	TRBJ1-5	13	NA	TRBV5-1	CASSLEPDQPQHF	TGCGCCAGCAGCTTGGAACCGGATCAGCCCCAGCATTTT
few	TRBJ2-3	15	NA	TRBV28	CASSFPGSRSDTQYF	TGTGCCAGCAGTTTCCCCGGGAGCCGATCAGATACGCAGTATTTT
NA	TRBJ2-5	15	TRBD2	TRBV20-1	CSAWGGTSDSETQYF	TGCAGTGCCTGGGGGGGGACTAGCGATTCAGAGACCCAGTACTTC
NA	TRBJ2-6	16	NA	TRBV28	CASSLYGPSGANVLTF	TGTGCCAGCAGTTTATACGGACCCTCTGGGGCCAACGTCCTGACTTTC
NA	TRBJ1-4	16	NA	TRBV20-1	CSARDVGHPLDEKLFF	TGCAGTGCTAGAGATGTAGGACACCCCTTAGATGAAAAACTGTTTTTT
NA	TRBJ2-3	14	NA	TRBV29-1	CSVREKWSTDTQYF	TGCAGCGTCCGGGAGAAGTGGAGCACAGATACGCAGTATTTT
many	TRBJ2-4	14	TRBD2	TRBV7-3	CASSISGIGNIQYF	TGTGCCAGCAGCATAAGCGGGATCGGAAACATTCAGTACTTC
few	TRBJ2-3	15	NA	TRBV5-1	CASSLNFQGTDTQYF	TGCGCCAGCAGCTTGAATTTTCAAGGGACAGATACGCAGTATTTT
NA	TRBJ2-2	14	NA	TRBV7-2	CATSEAANTGELFF	TGCGCGACATCGGAGGCCGCGAACACCGGGGAGCTGTTTTTT
once	TRBJ1-4	16	TRBD1	TRBV6-6	CANRRPQGKSNEKLFF	TGTGCCAACAGACGCCCACAGGGGAAATCTAATGAAAAACTGTTTTTT
few	TRBJ2-5	15	NA	TRBV20-1	CSAVRSAFVGETQYF	TGCAGTGCTGTCCGGTCCGCATTCGTAGGAGAGACCCAGTACTTC
NA	TRBJ1-4	15	NA	TRBV4-1	CASSQDTAQGEKLFF	TGCGCCAGCAGCCAAGATACGGCCCAGGGAGAAAAACTGTTTTTT
many	TRBJ2-2	14	NA	TRBV29-1	CSVGGLGNTGELFF	TGCAGCGTTGGGGGGCTAGGGAACACCGGGGAGCTGTTTTTT
NA	TRBJ2-5	15	TRBD2	TRBV6-5	CASRTRGLYQETQYF	TGTGCCAGCAGAACGCGGGGGTTGTACCAAGAGACCCAGTACTTC
once	TRBJ2-1	16	TRBD2	TRBV9	CASSAGLAVSYNEQFF	TGTGCCAGCAGTGCGGGACTAGCGGTCTCCTACAATGAGCAGTTCTTC
NA	TRBJ2-1	14	TRBD2	TRBV20-1	CSAQGLAGRYEQFF	TGCAGTGCCCAGGGACTAGCGGGAAGGTATGAGCAGTTCTTC
few	TRBJ1-2	17	TRBD1	TRBV6-5	CASSYSNSGGANYGYTF	TGTGCCAGCAGTTACTCGAACTCAGGGGGCGCCAACTATGGCTACACCTTC
NA	TRBJ2-5	16	NA	TRBV11-3	CASSLSIADPHETQYF	TGTGCCAGCAGCCTAAGCATAGCGGACCCACATGAGACCCAGTACTTC
NA	TRBJ2-5	15	TRBD2	TRBV20-1	CSASSSGRPQETQYF	TGCAGTGCTAGTTCCAGCGGGAGGCCGCAGGAGACCCAGTACTTC
NA	TRBJ2-1	15	TRBD1	TRBV12-3/TRBV12-4	CASTPTGVNYNEQFF	TGTGCCAGCACCCCCACAGGGGTAAACTACAATGAGCAGTTCTTC
few	TRBJ2-5	14	NA	TRBV12-3/TRBV12-4	CASSFGTYQETQYF	TGTGCCAGCAGTTTTGGCACGTACCAAGAGACCCAGTACTTC
many	TRBJ2-1	13	NA	TRBV29-1	CSVRGGVGNEQFF	TGCAGCGTGAGGGGGGGAGTGGGTAATGAGCAGTTCTTC
NA	TRBJ1-2	16	NA	TRBV12-3/TRBV12-4	CASSLGLGRLAYGYTF	TGTGCCAGCAGTTTAGGCCTCGGGCGGCTAGCATATGGCTACACCTTC
few	TRBJ1-2	15	TRBD1	TRBV13	CASSRMGQGALGYTF	TGTGCCAGCAGCCGCATGGGACAGGGGGCATTGGGCTACACCTTC
NA	TRBJ2-6	14	NA	TRBV5-1	CASSLDSSFDVLTF	TGCGCCAGCAGCTTGGACAGCTCTTTCGACGTCCTGACTTTC